Listed below are T cell receptor beta chains from one sample, sequenced in a study of blood T cell repertoires in COVID-19. TCRdb's table, derived via immunoSEQ multiplex PCR, lists solely in-frame clones and lacks some. The sample includes approximately 180,000 clones, roughly 87% of them seen just once. The sample comprised PBMCs or T cells enriched from blood (not recorded which). These receptors all come from a human donor with acute COVID-19. The donor label of this sample is uncertain. The CDR3 runs from the conserved cysteine through the conserved F or W. Fields, in order: D gene, V gene, J gene, clone size, CDR3 protein, CDR3 DNA. D genes are given only for firm matches. Rows may omit the clone size; those that give it use once, few, many or a size class.

d_call: TRBD1; v_call: TRBV6-5; j_call: TRBJ1-1; clone_size: NA; cdr3_aa: CASSYAGTGGLSEAFF; cdr3_nt: TGTGCCAGCAGTTACGCCGGGACAGGGGGCTTATCAGAAGCTTTCTTT
d_call: NA; v_call: TRBV4-1; j_call: TRBJ1-4; clone_size: NA; cdr3_aa: CASSQDSMREKLFF; cdr3_nt: TGCGCCAGCAGCCAAGATTCCATGAGGGAAAAACTGTTTTTT
d_call: NA; v_call: TRBV4-1; j_call: TRBJ1-2; clone_size: NA; cdr3_aa: CASSQESGNYGYTF; cdr3_nt: TGCGCCAGCAGCCAAGAATCGGGTAACTATGGCTACACCTTC
d_call: NA; v_call: TRBV7-9; j_call: TRBJ2-1; clone_size: NA; cdr3_aa: CASISDLRGRSYNEQFF; cdr3_nt: TGTGCCAGCATCAGCGACCTCAGGGGCCGCTCCTACAATGAGCAGTTCTTC
d_call: TRBD1; v_call: TRBV7-9; j_call: TRBJ1-2; clone_size: few; cdr3_aa: CASSLGTGKNYGYTF; cdr3_nt: TGTGCCAGCAGCTTAGGGACAGGGAAAAACTATGGCTACACCTTC
d_call: NA; v_call: TRBV29-1; j_call: TRBJ1-4; clone_size: once; cdr3_aa: CSVERGGEKLFF; cdr3_nt: TGCAGCGTTGAAAGGGGTGGTGAAAAACTGTTTTTT
d_call: NA; v_call: TRBV20-1; j_call: TRBJ2-3; clone_size: NA; cdr3_aa: CSASWGGTDTQYF; cdr3_nt: TGCAGTGCCAGTTGGGGCGGCACAGATACGCAGTATTTT
d_call: TRBD1; v_call: TRBV6-2/TRBV6-3; j_call: TRBJ2-1; clone_size: NA; cdr3_aa: CASSQIPGQGSNEQFF; cdr3_nt: TGTGCCAGCAGCCAAATTCCGGGACAGGGTTCTAATGAGCAGTTCTTC
d_call: NA; v_call: TRBV7-9; j_call: TRBJ1-5; clone_size: NA; cdr3_aa: CASSYTLYPQHF; cdr3_nt: TGTGCCAGCAGTTATACCCTCTACCCCCAGCATTTT
d_call: NA; v_call: TRBV2; j_call: TRBJ1-1; clone_size: NA; cdr3_aa: CASLPGRDTEAFF; cdr3_nt: TGTGCCAGCCTTCCGGGAAGGGACACTGAAGCTTTCTTT
d_call: NA; v_call: TRBV6-5; j_call: TRBJ2-5; clone_size: NA; cdr3_aa: CASSYSGGFRETQYF; cdr3_nt: TGTGCCAGCAGTTACTCAGGCGGGTTTCGCGAGACCCAGTACTTC
d_call: TRBD1; v_call: TRBV4-1; j_call: TRBJ2-7; clone_size: once; cdr3_aa: CASSQPRTGPEQYF; cdr3_nt: TGCGCCAGCAGCCAACCCCGGACAGGGCCGGAGCAGTACTTC
d_call: TRBD2; v_call: TRBV6-5; j_call: TRBJ2-7; clone_size: NA; cdr3_aa: CASSLPGGVEQYF; cdr3_nt: TGTGCCAGCAGTCTCCCCGGGGGGGTCGAGCAGTACTTC
d_call: NA; v_call: TRBV7-2; j_call: TRBJ1-2; clone_size: NA; cdr3_aa: CASSTGQEGGYTF; cdr3_nt: TGTGCCAGCAGCACGGGGCAGGAGGGGGGCTACACCTTC
d_call: NA; v_call: TRBV6-5; j_call: TRBJ2-1; clone_size: NA; cdr3_aa: CASSPGGINNEQFF; cdr3_nt: TGTGCCAGCAGTCCCGGAGGGATTAACAATGAGCAGTTCTTC
d_call: NA; v_call: TRBV19; j_call: TRBJ1-2; clone_size: NA; cdr3_aa: CASSSSGYTF; cdr3_nt: TGTGCCAGTAGTTCGAGTGGCTACACCTTC
d_call: NA; v_call: TRBV11-2; j_call: TRBJ1-1; clone_size: NA; cdr3_aa: CASSRGDGLATEAFF; cdr3_nt: TGTGCCAGCAGCCGGGGGGACGGTCTTGCCACTGAAGCTTTCTTT
d_call: NA; v_call: TRBV7-9; j_call: TRBJ2-1; clone_size: once; cdr3_aa: CASSLARGQENNEQFF; cdr3_nt: TGTGCCAGCAGCTTAGCGAGAGGGCAGGAGAACAATGAGCAGTTCTTC
d_call: TRBD1; v_call: TRBV5-6; j_call: TRBJ1-2; clone_size: NA; cdr3_aa: CASSFRGIRQGTVYGYTF; cdr3_nt: TGTGCCAGCAGCTTTCGGGGGATCCGACAGGGAACGGTCTATGGCTACACCTTC
d_call: TRBD1; v_call: TRBV5-1; j_call: TRBJ2-3; clone_size: once; cdr3_aa: CASSLAGGKDTQYF; cdr3_nt: TGCGCCAGCAGCTTGGCAGGGGGCAAGGATACGCAGTATTTT
d_call: TRBD1; v_call: TRBV27; j_call: TRBJ1-4; clone_size: NA; cdr3_aa: CASSPGTGGEKLFF; cdr3_nt: TGTGCCAGCAGTCCCGGGACAGGGGGGGAAAAACTGTTTTTT
d_call: NA; v_call: TRBV7-9; j_call: TRBJ1-4; clone_size: NA; cdr3_aa: CASSLRGGAGSSEKLFF; cdr3_nt: TGTGCCAGCAGCCTCAGGGGAGGGGCCGGGTCGAGTGAAAAACTGTTTTTT
d_call: NA; v_call: TRBV14; j_call: TRBJ2-1; clone_size: NA; cdr3_aa: CASAPITVQGRDEQFF; cdr3_nt: TGTGCCAGCGCACCGATAACAGTTCAGGGTCGGGATGAGCAGTTCTTC
d_call: TRBD1; v_call: TRBV5-1; j_call: TRBJ1-2; clone_size: NA; cdr3_aa: CASSLELRRTGNNYGYTF; cdr3_nt: TGCGCCAGCAGCTTGGAATTGCGGCGGACAGGGAATAACTATGGCTACACCTTC
d_call: NA; v_call: TRBV6-1; j_call: TRBJ2-3; clone_size: NA; cdr3_aa: CASSELLEGTQYF; cdr3_nt: TGTGCCAGCAGTGAATTGCTAGAGGGTACGCAGTATTTT
d_call: NA; v_call: TRBV7-9; j_call: TRBJ1-2; clone_size: NA; cdr3_aa: CASSLPYPQPGHSGYTF; cdr3_nt: TGTGCCAGCAGCTTACCCTACCCACAACCGGGACACTCTGGCTACACCTTC
d_call: TRBD1; v_call: TRBV30; j_call: TRBJ1-6; clone_size: many; cdr3_aa: CAWGDRANSPLHF; cdr3_nt: TGTGCCTGGGGGGACAGGGCCAATTCACCCCTCCACTTT
d_call: NA; v_call: TRBV29-1; j_call: TRBJ1-2; clone_size: NA; cdr3_aa: CSVGVRTNGYTF; cdr3_nt: TGCAGCGTCGGGGTACGGACGAATGGCTACACCTTC
d_call: NA; v_call: TRBV9; j_call: TRBJ2-7; clone_size: NA; cdr3_aa: CASSVAPGAYEQYF; cdr3_nt: TGTGCCAGCAGCGTAGCCCCAGGGGCCTACGAGCAGTACTTC
d_call: TRBD2; v_call: TRBV9; j_call: TRBJ2-7; clone_size: once; cdr3_aa: CASSVRTSGVYEQYF; cdr3_nt: TGTGCCAGCAGCGTTAGAACTAGCGGGGTCTACGAGCAGTACTTC
d_call: NA; v_call: TRBV27; j_call: TRBJ1-2; clone_size: once; cdr3_aa: CASSPRTGFYGYTF; cdr3_nt: TGTGCCAGCAGTCCAAGGACGGGGTTCTATGGCTACACCTTC
d_call: NA; v_call: TRBV14; j_call: TRBJ1-1; clone_size: NA; cdr3_aa: CASATLTQGFEAFF; cdr3_nt: TGTGCCAGCGCAACACTGACACAGGGCTTTGAAGCTTTCTTT
d_call: NA; v_call: TRBV2; j_call: TRBJ2-5; clone_size: NA; cdr3_aa: CASSRGLTGETQYF; cdr3_nt: TGTGCCAGCAGTCGGGGACTCACCGGCGAGACCCAGTACTTC
d_call: NA; v_call: TRBV18; j_call: TRBJ1-1; clone_size: NA; cdr3_aa: CASSLGGVGNTEAFF; cdr3_nt: TGTGCCAGCTCACTAGGAGGGGTTGGGAACACTGAAGCTTTCTTT
d_call: TRBD1; v_call: TRBV7-9; j_call: TRBJ2-7; clone_size: once; cdr3_aa: CASSLGTGRNEQYF; cdr3_nt: TGTGCCAGCAGCCTCGGGACAGGGAGGAACGAGCAGTACTTC
d_call: TRBD1; v_call: TRBV6-5; j_call: TRBJ1-1; clone_size: once; cdr3_aa: CASSYRDRATEAFF; cdr3_nt: TGTGCCAGCAGTTACAGGGACAGGGCCACTGAAGCTTTCTTT
d_call: NA; v_call: TRBV6-5; j_call: TRBJ1-2; clone_size: NA; cdr3_aa: CASHGFRGNYGYTF; cdr3_nt: TGTGCCAGCCATGGTTTTAGGGGGAACTATGGCTACACCTTC
d_call: NA; v_call: TRBV20-1; j_call: TRBJ2-5; clone_size: once; cdr3_aa: CSASKPGQETQYF; cdr3_nt: TGCAGTGCTAGTAAGCCAGGGCAAGAGACCCAGTACTTC
d_call: NA; v_call: TRBV6-5; j_call: TRBJ1-1; clone_size: NA; cdr3_aa: CASNVLESTEAFF; cdr3_nt: TGTGCCAGCAATGTTCTCGAGTCCACTGAAGCTTTCTTT
d_call: TRBD1; v_call: TRBV30; j_call: TRBJ1-2; clone_size: NA; cdr3_aa: CAYWDRGNYGYTF; cdr3_nt: TGTGCCTATTGGGACAGGGGTAACTATGGCTACACCTTC
d_call: TRBD1; v_call: TRBV27; j_call: TRBJ1-6; clone_size: once; cdr3_aa: CASSLFSGGQSPLHF; cdr3_nt: TGTGCCAGCAGTTTATTCTCAGGGGGCCAATCACCCCTCCACTTT
d_call: TRBD2; v_call: TRBV2; j_call: TRBJ2-3; clone_size: NA; cdr3_aa: CASSELAGSDTQYF; cdr3_nt: TGTGCCAGCAGTGAACTAGCGGGGTCAGATACGCAGTATTTT
d_call: NA; v_call: TRBV7-6; j_call: TRBJ2-1; clone_size: NA; cdr3_aa: CASSNRGNNEQFF; cdr3_nt: TGTGCCAGCAGCAACCGGGGGAACAATGAGCAGTTCTTC
d_call: NA; v_call: TRBV12-3/TRBV12-4; j_call: TRBJ1-4; clone_size: NA; cdr3_aa: CASKQGSNEKLFF; cdr3_nt: TGTGCCAGCAAGCAGGGATCTAATGAAAAACTGTTTTTT
d_call: TRBD1; v_call: TRBV3-1/TRBV3-2; j_call: TRBJ1-4; clone_size: once; cdr3_aa: CASSPRRQGNNEKLFF; cdr3_nt: TGTGCCAGCAGCCCAAGAAGACAGGGGAATAATGAAAAACTGTTTTTT
d_call: NA; v_call: TRBV7-9; j_call: TRBJ1-2; clone_size: NA; cdr3_aa: CASSGQFGSQAANYGYTF; cdr3_nt: TGTGCCAGCAGCGGCCAGTTCGGGTCACAAGCCGCTAACTATGGCTACACCTTC
d_call: TRBD1; v_call: TRBV7-9; j_call: TRBJ1-2; clone_size: NA; cdr3_aa: CASSSPGQGAYGYTF; cdr3_nt: TGTGCCAGCAGTTCTCCGGGACAGGGAGCCTATGGCTACACCTTC
d_call: TRBD1; v_call: TRBV7-9; j_call: TRBJ1-1; clone_size: few; cdr3_aa: CASSSWDRDGAEAFF; cdr3_nt: TGTGCCAGCAGCTCGTGGGACAGGGATGGAGCGGAAGCTTTCTTT
d_call: TRBD1; v_call: TRBV7-8; j_call: TRBJ1-1; clone_size: NA; cdr3_aa: CASSPRQGNTEAFF; cdr3_nt: TGTGCCAGCAGCCCCCGACAGGGGAACACTGAAGCTTTCTTT
d_call: NA; v_call: TRBV7-2; j_call: TRBJ1-1; clone_size: NA; cdr3_aa: CASSLRGGANTEAFF; cdr3_nt: TGTGCCAGCAGCTTGAGGGGAGGGGCAAACACTGAAGCTTTCTTT
d_call: TRBD1; v_call: TRBV24-1; j_call: TRBJ1-2; clone_size: NA; cdr3_aa: CATSDSDRGLTYGYTF; cdr3_nt: TGTGCCACCAGTGATAGTGACAGGGGGTTAACCTATGGCTACACCTTC
d_call: TRBD1; v_call: TRBV4-2; j_call: TRBJ1-6; clone_size: NA; cdr3_aa: CASSQDLGQGTYNSPLHF; cdr3_nt: TGTGCCAGCAGCCAAGATTTGGGACAGGGGACGTATAATTCACCCCTCCACTTT
d_call: NA; v_call: TRBV19; j_call: TRBJ2-6; clone_size: few; cdr3_aa: CASSQSGANVLTF; cdr3_nt: TGTGCCAGTAGTCAGTCTGGGGCCAACGTCCTGACTTTC
d_call: TRBD1; v_call: TRBV6-1; j_call: TRBJ1-1; clone_size: NA; cdr3_aa: CASSGQGARTEAFF; cdr3_nt: TGTGCCAGCAGTGGACAGGGGGCGCGAACTGAAGCTTTCTTT
d_call: NA; v_call: TRBV19; j_call: TRBJ1-5; clone_size: NA; cdr3_aa: CASSPYEVGNQPQHF; cdr3_nt: TGTGCCAGTAGTCCCTATGAGGTGGGTAATCAGCCCCAGCATTTT
d_call: NA; v_call: TRBV11-2; j_call: TRBJ1-1; clone_size: NA; cdr3_aa: CASSLGWYRAITEAFF; cdr3_nt: TGTGCCAGCAGCCTAGGGTGGTACAGGGCAATTACTGAAGCTTTCTTT
d_call: TRBD1; v_call: TRBV7-9; j_call: TRBJ2-3; clone_size: NA; cdr3_aa: CASSKRTGGPTDTQYF; cdr3_nt: TGTGCCAGCAGCAAACGGACAGGGGGGCCCACAGATACGCAGTATTTT
d_call: TRBD2; v_call: TRBV9; j_call: TRBJ2-1; clone_size: NA; cdr3_aa: CASSSSGGAPKYNEQFF; cdr3_nt: TGTGCCAGCAGCTCTAGCGGGGGGGCCCCGAAGTACAATGAGCAGTTCTTC
d_call: TRBD2; v_call: TRBV11-1; j_call: TRBJ2-1; clone_size: NA; cdr3_aa: CASSLGVGTIQFF; cdr3_nt: TGTGCCAGCAGCTTAGGGGTAGGGACTATCCAGTTCTTC
d_call: TRBD1; v_call: TRBV19; j_call: TRBJ2-1; clone_size: NA; cdr3_aa: CASSGSQGPPWQFF; cdr3_nt: TGTGCCAGTAGTGGCTCACAGGGGCCTCCTTGGCAGTTCTTC